This T cell receptor beta chain was sequenced for a study of blood T cells in healthy people across ages. Researchers report isolating at least 6.5 million PBMCs per sample. The junction had 7 bases not matched to a gene; V was cut back by 5 bases and J by 9 bases. From germline, CDR1 is DFQATT and CDR2 SNEGSKA (reference sequence). CDR3 size: 13 residues. Alongside a J-beta primer mix, a sample-barcoded 5' primer served in a second PCR lasting roughly 6 to 11 cycles. TCRdb re-analysed the 5' RACE reads in MiXCR, keeping a single row per CDR3 protein. The sample shows about 720,000 distinct CDR3 sequences, about 24% of them seen only once. The study, taken as a whole, reports: Long-lived donors had more naive CD4+ cells and higher diversity than aged donors.

The table lists this clonotype with a few counts. As yet, its antigen is unknown. Sequencing used blood. The receptor was derived from a man between 65 and 85 years old in good health. The rearrangement joins TRBV20-1 to TRBJ1-6, with TRBD1 matching 7 bases. CDR3 amino acids: CSAQDRSSSPLHF. The CDR3 nucleotides read TGCAGTGCTCAGGACAGGTCTAGTTCACCCCTCCACTTT.